This TCR beta chain was recovered during a study of regulatory T cells in long-lasting Graves disease. Time point: newly diagnosed GD, antithyroid drugs for less than 3 months. TCR sequences were obtained from RNA taken from PBMCs. This CDR3 has 13 residues. V was pared by 3 bases and J by 8 bases, with 13 bases between. Arm-PCR with iRepertoire HTBI primers amplified the CDR3 regions for these TCR beta libraries. TCRdb reprocessed the multiplex PCR reads with MiXCR, giving one entry per CDR3 protein. This sample has fewer than 500,000 distinct CDR3 sequences, with around 16% found just once. These data are also associated with another study on T cells in Graves' hyperthyroidism and ophthalmopathy.

The TCR comes from a man aged 40-55 years with Graves disease. This chain connects TRBV12-3 or TRBV12-4 to TRBJ1-2, with D possibly TRBD1 on 5 matching bases. Material: peripheral blood mononuclear cells (PBMCs), obtained at new diagnosis, from a patient treated with antithyroid drugs. The CDR3 sequence: CASSFVTAGGYTF. DNA of the CDR3: TGTGCCAGCAGTTTTGTGACAGCGGGGGGCTACACCTTC.